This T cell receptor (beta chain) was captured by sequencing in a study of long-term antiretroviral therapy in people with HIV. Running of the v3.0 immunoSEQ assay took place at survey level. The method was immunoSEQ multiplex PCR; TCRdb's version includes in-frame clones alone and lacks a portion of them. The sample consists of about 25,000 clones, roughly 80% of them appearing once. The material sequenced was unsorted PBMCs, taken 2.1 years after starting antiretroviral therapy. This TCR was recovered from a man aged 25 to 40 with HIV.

The CDR3 spells CAWTGSFYNEQFF. Written as DNA, the CDR3 is TGTGCCTGGACGGGATCGTTTTACAATGAGCAGTTCTTC. V usage is TRBV30 and J usage is TRBJ2-1, with D possibly matching TRBD2 (5 bases). Between the trimmed V and J ends, which lost 4 bases and 4 bases, there was a span of 11 bases. The CDR3 consists of 13 residues. In germline, CDR1 is GTSNPN, CDR2 SVGIG (reference sequence). The full variable domain, with the rest looked up from reference TRBV30 and TRBJ2-1, is SQTIHQWPATLVQPVGSPLSLECTVEGTSNPNLYWYRQAAGRGLQLLFYSVGIGQISSEVPQNLSASRPQDRQFILSSKKLLLSDSGFYLCAWTGSFYNEQFFGPGTRLTVL.